This record covers a single T cell receptor beta chain. What it binds is unknown. This sample is drawn from a study of shared clonotypes between healthy human individuals. Study as a whole: Per-donor plates numbered three CD4 naive, three CD4 memory, two CD8 naive and one CD8 memory. The study's findings and limits: The study's rarefaction showed incomplete sorted-subset sequencing despite large depth. The sharing of 4% to 5.5% of naive CD4 clonotypes was seen across several donors.

This CDR3 contains 15 residues. J gave up 5 bases and V 0 bases, and 5 bases lay outside the gene matches. Germline V gene lookup returns CDR1 LGHNA and CDR2 YSLEER. All the donors were Caucasian adults who lived in Nashville, Tennessee. Here immunoSEQ multiplex PCR was the method, and the copy in TCRdb shows in-frame clones only, minus some. Found here are about 2,500,000 clones, roughly 92% of them singletons; the top ten hold over 0.12%. The chain is built from TRBV4-3 and TRBJ2-5, with TRBD1 matching 8 bases. This receptor was taken from a man younger than 35 in good health. Material for sequencing was naive CD4+ T cells sorted from blood. The subset here: CD45RA+ positively selected. CDR3 protein: CASSQDLTGDETQYF. The CDR3 nucleotides are TGCGCCAGCAGCCAAGACCTGACAGGGGATGAGACCCAGTACTTC.